This T cell receptor (beta chain) appears in the sequencing data of a study of T-cell reconstitution after alpha-beta-depleted transplantation in children. Preparation of the TCRbeta library was carried out with unique molecular identifiers. TCRdb reanalysed the PCR reads using MiXCR and keeps one entry per CDR3 protein. There are approximately 520,000 distinct CDR3 sequences in the sample; roughly an eighth occur only once, and 14% lies in the top ten. Trimming left V 3 bases short and J 2 bases short, with 14 bases between. This CDR3 has 15 amino acids. CDR1 SGHTA and CDR2 FQGNSA come from the germline V gene. Note on this clonotype: No antigen is known for it.

Whole-study findings and limits: Recipient T cells and thymic progenitors that survived gave rise to the high TCRbeta diversity observed at day 60 in some patients. The origin of alpha-beta T cells about two months after transplant was reportedly several hundred expanded graft clones. One year after transplant, T-cell counts and diversity came mostly from newly produced T cells.

V usage is TRBV7-2 and J usage is TRBJ2-7; D may be TRBD1 (6 bases). The sample was PBMCs, mostly from graft donor cells, taken 180 days after TCRalphabeta/CD19-depleted stem cell transplant. The source of this sequence is a female patient aged 2-10 years who had a stem cell transplant for aplastic anemia, so the T cells may come from the graft donor. CDR3 DNA sequence: TGTGCCAGCAGCTTTCGTGCGACAGGTCCCTACGAGCAGTACTTC. It specifies CASSFRATGPYEQYF.